This T cell receptor beta chain is drawn from a study of shared clonotypes between healthy human individuals. Trimming removed 4 bases at V and 9 bases at J, with 13 bases between. Per germline, CDR1 WNHNN and CDR2 SYGVQD (reference sequence). The CDR3 covers 13 residues. Clones were read by immunoSEQ multiplex PCR, and TCRdb kept only the in-frame ones, dropping some. This repertoire shows about 1,500,000 clones, roughly 96% found once; its top ten account for roughly 1.2%. The V call is TRBV10-1, the J call TRBJ2-1; D perhaps matches TRBD1 (5 bases). The sequenced material came from naive CD4+ T cells sorted from blood. Noted subset: CD45RA+ positively selected. This sequence was found in a young man in good health. For the CDR3, the DNA is TGCGCCAGCAGTGTACAGAAAAGGGGTGAGCAGTTCTTC. Protein product: CASSVQKRGEQFF.